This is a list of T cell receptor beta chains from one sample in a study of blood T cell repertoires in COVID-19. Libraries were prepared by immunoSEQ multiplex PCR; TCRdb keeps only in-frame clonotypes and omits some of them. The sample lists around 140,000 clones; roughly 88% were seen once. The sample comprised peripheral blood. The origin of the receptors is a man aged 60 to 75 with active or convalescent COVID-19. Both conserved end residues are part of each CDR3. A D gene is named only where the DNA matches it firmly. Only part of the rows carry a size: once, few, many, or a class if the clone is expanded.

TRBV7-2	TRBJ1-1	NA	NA	CASSLVNRVNTEAFF	TGTGCCAGCAGCTTAGTAAACAGGGTGAACACTGAAGCTTTCTTT
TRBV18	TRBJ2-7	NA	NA	CASSPRDSLYEQYF	TGTGCCAGCTCACCGCGTGACAGCCTCTACGAGCAGTACTTC
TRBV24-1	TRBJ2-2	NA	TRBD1	CATSDPDRYPGELFF	TGTGCCACCAGTGATCCGGACAGGTATCCCGGGGAGCTGTTTTTT
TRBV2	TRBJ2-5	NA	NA	CASRYQETQYF	TGTGCCAGCAGATATCAAGAGACCCAGTACTTC
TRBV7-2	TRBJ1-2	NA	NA	CASSASTGDYGYTF	TGTGCCAGCAGCGCATCGACAGGAGACTATGGCTACACCTTC
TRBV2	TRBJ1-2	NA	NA	CASRAVGTANYGYTF	TGTGCCAGCAGAGCCGTGGGCACCGCTAACTATGGCTACACCTTC
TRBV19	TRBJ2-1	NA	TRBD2	CASSGGLAGAYNEQFF	TGTGCCAGTAGTGGGGGACTAGCGGGGGCCTACAATGAGCAGTTCTTC
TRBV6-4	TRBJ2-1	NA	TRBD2	CASHTTSGPNEQFF	TGTGCCAGCCATACGACTAGCGGACCCAATGAGCAGTTCTTC
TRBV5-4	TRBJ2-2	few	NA	CASRRVGTGELFF	TGTGCCAGCAGACGGGTCGGCACCGGGGAGCTGTTTTTT
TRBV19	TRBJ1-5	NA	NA	CASSIQASNQPQHF	TGTGCCAGTAGTATTCAGGCAAGCAATCAGCCCCAGCATTTT
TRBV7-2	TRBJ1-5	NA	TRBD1	CASSPRTGSNQPQHF	TGTGCCAGCAGCCCGCGGACAGGGAGCAATCAGCCCCAGCATTTT
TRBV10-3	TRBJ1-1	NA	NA	CAISETRDTTNTEAFF	TGTGCCATCAGTGAGACAAGGGACACCACGAACACTGAAGCTTTCTTT
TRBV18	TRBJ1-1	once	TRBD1	CASSPNQQGMNTEAFF	TGTGCCAGCTCACCTAACCAACAGGGGATGAACACTGAAGCTTTCTTT
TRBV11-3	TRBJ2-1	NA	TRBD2	CASSLDPWGEGRLHEQFF	TGTGCCAGCAGCTTAGACCCGTGGGGGGAGGGGCGTTTGCATGAGCAGTTCTTC
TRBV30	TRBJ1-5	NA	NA	CAWSVLPGAQPQHF	TGTGCCTGGAGTGTACTTCCGGGAGCCCAGCCCCAGCATTTT
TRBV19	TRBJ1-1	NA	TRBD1	CASSSGTGTVYTEAFF	TGTGCCAGTAGTTCCGGGACAGGGACGGTGTACACTGAAGCTTTCTTT
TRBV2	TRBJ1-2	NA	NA	CASSPREVYGYTF	TGTGCCAGCAGTCCCAGGGAGGTCTATGGCTACACCTTC
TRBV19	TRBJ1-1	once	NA	CASGGGTKIDTEAFF	TGTGCCAGTGGGGGTGGGACAAAAATTGACACTGAAGCTTTCTTT
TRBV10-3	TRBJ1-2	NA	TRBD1	CAICPQGAYGYTF	TGTGCCATCTGCCCACAGGGGGCTTATGGCTACACCTTC
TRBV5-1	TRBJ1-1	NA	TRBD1	CASAEGPAGGLEAFF	TGCGCCAGCGCGGAGGGTCCGGCAGGGGGTCTTGAAGCTTTCTTT